Listed below are T cell receptor beta chains from one sample, sequenced in a study of blood T cell repertoires in COVID-19. The assay was immunoSEQ multiplex PCR, and TCRdb's table has in-frame clones only and misses some. The repertoire holds approximately 400,000 clones, more than 75% seen once, with more than 0.95% in the top ten. The sequencing sample was made of peripheral blood. The receptors derive from a human donor with acute or convalescent COVID-19. The donor label of this sample is uncertain. Each CDR3 is given with its conserved first and last residue. Each record gives: CDR3 DNA, CDR3 protein, clone size, V gene, D gene, J gene. The D gene is left open where the match is weak. Some rows have no size entry. The others give once, few or many, or a class for an expanded clone.

TGTGCCAGCAGCTTTGACAGGGGGCTCTCTGGAAACACCATATATTTT,CASSFDRGLSGNTIYF,few,TRBV5-8,TRBD1,TRBJ1-3
TGTGCCAGCAGTGAGGGACAGGTTATTGAAAAACTGTTTTTT,CASSEGQVIEKLFF,NA,TRBV28,TRBD1,TRBJ1-4
TGTGCCAGCAGTGAGCTGGCAGGGGGCATTCAGCCCCAGCATTTT,CASSELAGGIQPQHF,NA,TRBV2,TRBD1,TRBJ1-5
TGTGCCATCAGAGGACAGAACACTGAAGCTTTCTTT,CAIRGQNTEAFF,NA,TRBV10-3,NA,TRBJ1-1
TGCGCCAGCAGCTTGGAGGGGGGCACAGATACGCAGTATTTT,CASSLEGGTDTQYF,once,TRBV5-1,NA,TRBJ2-3
TGTGCCAGCAGCTTAGTGGCCGGCCCTAGCTCCTACGAGCAGTACTTC,CASSLVAGPSSYEQYF,NA,TRBV7-8,NA,TRBJ2-7
TGTGCCAGTCTGCCCGGGACACCTATGAACACTGAAGCTTTCTTT,CASLPGTPMNTEAFF,NA,TRBV19,NA,TRBJ1-1
TGTGCCAGCAGCTTAGTTGGGGGGAATGAGCAGTTCTTC,CASSLVGGNEQFF,NA,TRBV7-2,NA,TRBJ2-1
TGTGCCAGCTCACCAAGACGGACAGGGGGCTCGAACACTGAAGCTTTCTTT,CASSPRRTGGSNTEAFF,NA,TRBV18,TRBD1,TRBJ1-1
TGTGCCAGCAGCTTAGTGGGGGGTATAGGGCCGGAGACCCAGTACTTC,CASSLVGGIGPETQYF,NA,TRBV11-2,NA,TRBJ2-5
TGTGCCATCAGTGAGGTTTACAAGAAAGCTTTCTTT,CAISEVYKKAFF,NA,TRBV10-3,NA,TRBJ1-1
TGTGCTAGTGGTTTGGGCCGGGGGACTTACAATGAGCAGTTCTTC,CASGLGRGTYNEQFF,NA,TRBV12-5,NA,TRBJ2-1
TGTGCCAGCAGTAACCGGGAAAATCAGCCCCAGCATTTT,CASSNRENQPQHF,NA,TRBV6-2/TRBV6-3,NA,TRBJ1-5
TGTGCCAGCAGCACAACCCCCGGGACGGGGAGGGATACGCAGTATTTT,CASSTTPGTGRDTQYF,NA,TRBV5-5,NA,TRBJ2-3
TGTGCCAGCAGCCCCAGACAGGGGGCAGTTTATGGCTACACCTTC,CASSPRQGAVYGYTF,NA,TRBV13,TRBD1,TRBJ1-2
TGCGCCAGCAGTGAGCTGCGGGGAACCACAGATACGCAGTATTTT,CASSELRGTTDTQYF,NA,TRBV10-2,NA,TRBJ2-3
TGTGCCAGTAGTCCCCGGGAGCGTCCCGGGTATGGCTACACCTTC,CASSPRERPGYGYTF,few,TRBV19,NA,TRBJ1-2
TGTGCCAGCAGCGTAGCTGTGTCAGGGGCCTTGGGCTACACCTTC,CASSVAVSGALGYTF,NA,TRBV9,NA,TRBJ1-2
TGTGCCAGCAGCCAAGATGTGACAAGATCTAACTATGGCTACACCTTC,CASSQDVTRSNYGYTF,NA,TRBV3-1/TRBV3-2,NA,TRBJ1-2
TGTGCCAGCAGCGTCCAGATCGCCCGGGACACTGAAGCTTTCTTT,CASSVQIARDTEAFF,NA,TRBV9,NA,TRBJ1-1
TGTGCCAGCAGCTTTACTCAAGGAGGTCCCCTCCACTTT,CASSFTQGGPLHF,NA,TRBV5-5,NA,TRBJ1-6
TGCGCCAGCAGCTTAACTAGCGGGGTCACCGGGGAGCTGTTTTTT,CASSLTSGVTGELFF,NA,TRBV5-1,TRBD2,TRBJ2-2
TGTGCCAGCAGTGACAGGGGGTTTAACTATGGCTACACCTTC,CASSDRGFNYGYTF,NA,TRBV6-1,TRBD1,TRBJ1-2
TGTGCCAGCAGCTTGCAGCGGGGGGTAACCTACGAGCAGTACTTC,CASSLQRGVTYEQYF,NA,TRBV5-6,TRBD2,TRBJ2-7
TGTGCCAGCAGCCAATTCAAGCGGGGGTCCCCAGATACGCAGTATTTT,CASSQFKRGSPDTQYF,NA,TRBV4-2,TRBD2,TRBJ2-3
TGTGCCAGCAGCACAGGGGGGTCGGATTCACCCCTCCACTTT,CASSTGGSDSPLHF,NA,TRBV3-1/TRBV3-2,TRBD1,TRBJ1-6
TGTGCCAGCACGGACAGGGCTAGGAATCAGCCCCAGCATTTT,CASTDRARNQPQHF,NA,TRBV6-5,TRBD1,TRBJ1-5
TGCGCCAGCAGTCAGCTCTTAGCGGGAGGGGATGAGCAGTTCTTC,CASSQLLAGGDEQFF,NA,TRBV23-1,TRBD2,TRBJ2-1
TGTGCCAGCAGCCAAGACAGGGTGTCCACCGGGGAGCTGTTTTTT,CASSQDRVSTGELFF,NA,TRBV3-1/TRBV3-2,NA,TRBJ2-2
TGTGCCAGCAGTGACGGCGGTCCCCTCCACTTT,CASSDGGPLHF,NA,TRBV6-4,NA,TRBJ1-6
TGTGCCAGCAGTTTATCTAGCGGGGGGGGAGATGGGCAGTTCTTC,CASSLSSGGGDGQFF,many,TRBV28,TRBD2,TRBJ2-1
TGTGCCTGGAGTGAGTTCCAGACAGCCGGGGAGCTGTTTTTT,CAWSEFQTAGELFF,few,TRBV30,NA,TRBJ2-2
TGTGCCAGCAGCACAGGACAGAGCAATCAGCCCCAGCATTTT,CASSTGQSNQPQHF,NA,TRBV5-5,NA,TRBJ1-5
TGTGCCAGCATCCTGGGCCCCCCCGAGGAGCAGTTCTTC,CASILGPPEEQFF,NA,TRBV2,NA,TRBJ2-1
TGTGCCAGCAGTTACATGAGTTCCTACAATGAGCAGTTCTTC,CASSYMSSYNEQFF,once,TRBV6-5,NA,TRBJ2-1
TGTGCCAGCAGTTACACCCGCGGGAGACCTGCCGAGCAGTACTTC,CASSYTRGRPAEQYF,NA,TRBV6-5,TRBD2,TRBJ2-7
TGTGCCAGTAGTATCGGGATCTCTGGAAACACCATATATTTT,CASSIGISGNTIYF,NA,TRBV19,NA,TRBJ1-3
TGTGCCAGCAGTTTCGGACAGGGTTTGGTAGCTTTCTTT,CASSFGQGLVAFF,NA,TRBV6-5,TRBD1,TRBJ1-1
TGTGCCAGCAGCCAAGGCCACCGGAATCAGCCCCAGCATTTT,CASSQGHRNQPQHF,NA,TRBV3-1/TRBV3-2,NA,TRBJ1-5